Below, 18 T cell receptor beta chains from the same sample are listed, as sequenced in a study of regulatory T cells in long-lasting Graves disease (dated by TCRdb to the early 2020s). The library was generated by multiplex PCR. Sequencing was carried out with an Illumina HiSeq 4000. CDR3 regions were amplified by Arm-PCR with iRepertoire HTBI primers to construct TCR beta libraries. Using fastp trimming at Q25 and MiXCR clonotype assembly, TCRdb reanalyzed the public sequencing data and kept in-frame beta chains. Each record represents a unique CDR3 protein, reported with the most common genes and DNA among its rows. Across this sample there are under 450,000 distinct CDR3 sequences, with roughly 17% seen only once. The ten biggest clones cover roughly a fifth of the sample. Interpreted using the paper, the time point label stands for: newly diagnosed GD, antithyroid drugs for less than 3 months. For both TCR sequencing and RNA sequencing, RNA was extracted from PBMCs using TRIzol.

The sample was also linked to a second study, of T cells in Graves' hyperthyroidism and ophthalmopathy.

The sequenced sample was peripheral blood mononuclear cells (PBMCs), obtained at new diagnosis, from a patient treated with antithyroid drugs. Source of these receptors: a woman between 18 and 29 years old with Graves disease. Donor details come from another sample of the same person, matched by shared clones.

The sample holds many counts of this clonotype. This rearrangement joins TRBV3-1 to TRBJ2-2; TRBD1 agrees at 9 bases. This CDR3 region has 16 residues. J was trimmed by 4 bases and V by 1 base; bases with no gene match: 4. Per germline, CDR1 LGHDT and CDR2 YNNKEL (reference sequence). DNA of the CDR3: TGTGCCAGCAGCCAAGCCGGGACAGGGACCACCGGGGAGCTGTTTTTT. This sequence encodes CASSQAGTGTTGELFF. The entire variable domain, with the rest obtained from reference TRBV3-1 and TRBJ2-2, is as follows: DTAVSQTPKYLVTQMGNDKSIKCEQNLGHDTMYWYKQDSKKFLKIMFSYNNKELIINETVPNRFSPKSPDKAHLNLHINSLELGDSAVYFCASSQAGTGTTGELFFGEGSRLTVL.

The CDR3 coding sequence is TGTGCCAGCAGCTATGGGACAGGGCAGTTTTCACCCCTCCACTTT. Its translation: CASSYGTGQFSPLHF. The rearrangement uses TRBV5-6 and TRBJ1-6, with 9 bases aligning to TRBD1. With 3 bases clipped from V and 9 bases from J, the junction kept 7 bases outside the gene matches. CDR1 is SGHDT and CDR2 is YYEEEE in the germline V gene. This CDR3 has 15 residues.

The chain has TRBV3-1 and TRBJ2-2, with TRBD2 identical over 14 bases. With 4 bases clipped from V and 6 bases from J, the junction kept 4 bases outside the gene matches. This CDR3 contains 16 residues. Germline lookup yields CDR1 LGHDT and CDR2 YNNKEL (reference sequence). The CDR3 sequence is CASSLRLAGGPGELFF. The CDR3 DNA sequence: TGTGCCAGCAGCCTCCGACTAGCGGGAGGGCCCGGGGAGCTGTTTTTT.

This clonotype has a count of ten or more. CDR3 sequence (DNA): TGCAGTGCTTCGACAGGGTTGGGGGCTTTCTTT. This encodes CSASTGLGAFF. The chain uses TRBV20-1 and TRBJ1-1; TRBD1 aligns across 7 bases. The CDR3 totals 11 residues. Germline CDR1 reads DFQATT; CDR2 reads SNEGSKA (reference sequence). V was pared by 5 bases and J by 11 bases, with 8 bases of the junction left unmatched.

The chain couples TRBV7-2 to TRBJ2-1; D gene ambiguous. This CDR3 contains 14 residues. The V end was cut by 1 base, the J end by 6 bases, with 10 bases between. In germline, CDR1 is SGHTA, CDR2 FQGNSA. CDR3 region: CASSLVVLTNEQFF. The CDR3 DNA sequence: TGTGCCAGCAGCTTAGTGGTTCTTACCAATGAGCAGTTCTTC.

This clonotype was counted many times. The rearrangement joins TRBV2 to TRBJ2-7, with 9 bases lining up with TRBD1. The CDR3 loop spans 12 amino acids. Germline V gives CDR1 SNHLY, CDR2 FYNNEI. V shed 8 bases and J 6 bases; nucleotides not matched to a gene: 5. CDR3 loop: CASRGTGSEQYF. The CDR3 DNA is TGTGCCAGCCGGGGGACAGGGAGCGAGCAGTACTTC.

The chain links TRBV28 to TRBJ2-3; 11 bases agree with TRBD2. The DNA matches TRBJ2-5 better at its end, which makes the J call doubtful. The CDR3 runs 14 residues. The germline gives CDR1 MDHEN, CDR2 SYDVKM. The CDR3 nucleotides are TGTGCCAGCAGTTCTAGCGGGGGGACAGAGACCCAGTACTTC. It specifies CASSSSGGTETQYF.

This clonotype has a handful of counts. This chain connects TRBV6-1 to TRBJ2-5, with 8 bases fitting TRBD1. CDR1 is MNHNS and CDR2 is SASEGT in the germline V gene. The ends lost 4 bases at V and 2 bases at J; junction bases unmatched: 12. CDR3 size: 17 residues. This CDR3 is CASSGISGGNRQETQYF. CDR3 bases: TGTGCCAGCAGTGGAATTTCAGGGGGCAATCGGCAAGAGACCCAGTACTTC.

This clonotype was observed a handful of times. The V gene is TRBV30, the J gene TRBJ1-1; D unresolved. V dropped 3 bases and J dropped 5 bases, with 10 bases sitting between them. Per the germline V gene, CDR1 is GTSNPN and CDR2 is SVGIG (reference sequence). This CDR3 region has 12 residues. CDR3 bases: TGTGCCTGGAGCAGTCCTCGGACTGAAGCTTTCTTT. Translation gives CAWSSPRTEAFF. Variable domain in full (rest from reference TRBV30 and TRBJ1-1): SQTIHQWPATLVQPVGSPLSLECTVEGTSNPNLYWYRQAAGRGLQLLFYSVGIGQISSEVPQNLSASRPQDRQFILSSKKLLLSDSGFYLCAWSSPRTEAFFGQGTRLTVV.

This clonotype was counted ten times or more. This chain links TRBV20-1 with TRBJ1-2; 7 bases line up with TRBD1. This CDR3 comprises 13 residues. Germline values: CDR1 DFQATT, CDR2 SNEGSKA (reference sequence). The V segment lost 7 bases and the J segment 7 bases; nucleotides outside the gene matches: 12. CDR3 nucleotide sequence: TGCAGTGTCCCGGGCACCTACAGGGGTGGCTACACCTTC. It codes for CSVPGTYRGGYTF.

This clonotype has only a few counts. This chain joins TRBV4-1 and TRBJ1-6; D may be TRBD1 (6 bases). The CDR3 sequence is 14 residues long. Germline CDR1 and CDR2: MGHRA and YSYEKL. V was trimmed by 3 bases and J by 5 bases, leaving 8 bases between them. CDR3 bases: TGCGCCAGCAGCCAGAACAGGGATAATTCACCCCTCCACTTT. Protein product: CASSQNRDNSPLHF.

This clonotype showed up many times. The junction departs from the called germline gene at one end, perhaps through a read error. The chain couples TRBV4-1 to TRBJ1-5, with D uncertain. The germline gives CDR1 MGHRA, CDR2 YSYEKL. The CDR3 contains 16 residues. As DNA, the CDR3 is TGTGCCAGCAGCCAAGATACCCCGGGGAGCAATCAGCCCCAGCATTTT. Its translation is CASSQDTPGSNQPQHF.

This clonotype was found many times. The rearrangement joins TRBV11-2 to TRBJ2-7; 9 bases are a match to TRBD2. The CDR3 contains 15 residues. The trim removed 4 bases at V and 6 bases at J, leaving 10 bases unmatched. Per germline, CDR1 SGHAT and CDR2 FQNNGV. CDR3 nucleotides: TGTGCCAGCAGCTCAACCGCGGGAGGGCCAGGCGAGCAGTACTTC. Its translation is CASSSTAGGPGEQYF.

This clonotype has more than one count but fewer than ten. The rearrangement links TRBV18 to TRBJ2-3; tentatively, D is TRBD1 (5 bases). The CDR3 totals 14 residues. CDR1 and CDR2 from the germline V gene are KGHSH and LQKENI. The V end was cut by 3 bases, the J end by 3 bases, with 10 bases between. The CDR3 loop is CASSPRDGTDTQYF. CDR3 coding DNA: TGTGCCAGCTCACCCAGGGATGGGACAGATACGCAGTATTTT. Combining the CDR3 with reference TRBV18 and TRBJ2-3 gives the whole variable domain NAGVMQNPRHLVRRRGQEARLRCSPMKGHSHVYWYRQLPEEGLKFMVYLQKENIIDESGMPKERFSAEFPKEGPSILRIQQVVRGDSAAYFCASSPRDGTDTQYFGPGTRLTVL.

The chain is built from TRBV19 and TRBJ2-3; 10 bases line up with TRBD2. The CDR3 runs 15 residues. Germline V gene lookup returns CDR1 LNHDA and CDR2 SQIVND (reference sequence). V trimming: 7 bases; J trimming: 0 bases; junction bases outside the gene matches: 4. As DNA, the CDR3 is TGTGCCAGTAAGGGGACTAGCGCTAGCACAGATACGCAGTATTTT. This gives the protein CASKGTSASTDTQYF.

Comment on this clonotype: With a much larger clone just one base away, this may be a read error. The rearrangement uses TRBV20-1 and TRBJ2-1, with D perhaps assigned TRBD1 or TRBD2 (6 bases each). There are 13 residues in the CDR3. Germline V CDR1 and CDR2: DFQATT, SNEGSKA (reference sequence). The CDR3 DNA reads TGCAGTATCACAGGGACTGCCTACGATGAGCAGTTCTTC. Amino acid sequence: CSITGTAYDEQFF.

This clonotype was recorded many times. The chain is built from TRBV20-1 and TRBJ1-2, with D hard to call. V shed 5 bases and J shed 6 bases, with 13 bases lying between them. The CDR3 totals 12 residues. Germline loops: CDR1 DFQATT, CDR2 SNEGSKA (reference sequence). The CDR3 bases are TGCAGTGCTGGATTTAATGTGGATGGCTACACCTTC. Translating it yields CSAGFNVDGYTF.

The chain links TRBV7-2 to TRBJ1-2; D unresolved. The CDR3 runs to 13 residues. Trimming took 4 bases from V and 5 from J, leaving 11 bases between them. Germline assignment: CDR1 SGHTA and CDR2 FQGNSA. CDR3 loop: CASSSPPSYGYTF. CDR3 DNA sequence: TGTGCCAGCAGCTCCCCACCCTCTTATGGCTACACCTTC.